The 13 T cell receptor beta chains below all came from one sample that was sequenced in a study of shared clonotypes between healthy human individuals. Here immunoSEQ multiplex PCR was the method, and the copy in TCRdb shows in-frame clones only, minus some. The table includes hundreds of thousands of clones, roughly 96% detected once. Positively selected for CCR7, the CD45RO-negative cells used as naive CD8 cells excluded terminally differentiated effector memory CD45RA+ cells. The sequencing sample was made of naive CD8+ T cells sorted from blood. The receptors stem from a woman aged 30 to 39 in good health.

The chain is built from TRBV29-1 and TRBJ1-2; 8 bases are shared with TRBD1. After removal of 1 base from V and 8 bases from J, the junction contained 12 bases not matched to a gene. Germline V gene lookup returns CDR1 SQVTM and CDR2 ANQGSEA. The CDR3 runs 15 residues. CDR3 in amino acids: CSVEARLDRGGGYTF. The CDR3 DNA is TGCAGCGTTGAAGCCCGCCTCGACAGGGGAGGAGGCTACACCTTC.

V and J are TRBV9 and TRBJ2-7; D gene uncertain. V was clipped by 0 bases and J by 2 bases, with 9 bases between them. CDR1 and CDR2 (germline): SGDLS, YYNGEE. There are 14 residues in the CDR3. CDR3 bases: TGTGCCAGCAGCGTAGAAGCTGGGACCTACGAGCAGTACTTC. This codes for CASSVEAGTYEQYF.

This chain connects TRBV6-5 to TRBJ2-7; D ambiguous. Germline CDR1 is MNHEY and CDR2 is SVGAGI. V lost 6 bases and J 0 bases, leaving 3 bases between the germline ends. The length of the CDR3 is 11 residues. CDR3 region: CASRRSYEQYF. CDR3 nucleotides: TGTGCCAGCAGGCGCTCCTACGAGCAGTACTTC.

The chain joins TRBV7-8 to TRBJ1-5; 9 nucleotides agree with TRBD1. V lost 5 bases and J lost 3; bases outside the gene matches: 5. This CDR3 is built from 15 residues. CDR1 and CDR2 from the germline V gene are SGHVS and FQNEAQ. CDR3 in DNA: TGTGCCAGCAGCCCGCGGGACAGGGCCAATCAGCCCCAGCATTTT. This gives the protein CASSPRDRANQPQHF.

The chain has TRBV28 and TRBJ1-5, with no clear D. Trimming left V 3 bases short and J 7 bases short, with 13 bases between. Per the germline V gene, CDR1 is MDHEN and CDR2 is SYDVKM. This CDR3 has 14 residues. CDR3 amino acids: CASSLRPSKQPQHF. In DNA, the CDR3 is TGTGCCAGCAGTTTGAGACCCTCAAAGCAGCCCCAGCATTTT.

This chain uses TRBV5-6 with TRBJ2-7; D is possibly TRBD2 (7 bases). The ends were cut back, 4 bases at V and 5 bases at J, with 16 bases in the middle. CDR3 length: 14 residues. The germline gives CDR1 SGHDT, CDR2 YYEEEE. DNA for the CDR3: TGTGCCAGCAGCAGCCCCGGGGGGCTGAACGAGCAGTACTTC. This codes for CASSSPGGLNEQYF.

The chain couples TRBV4-2 to TRBJ1-2; D unclear. The CDR3 runs 11 residues. V lost 6 bases and J 8 bases, leaving 10 bases between the germline ends. In germline, CDR1 is LGHNA, CDR2 YNFKEQ. The CDR3 reads CASSSREGYTF. CDR3 DNA: TGTGCCAGCAGTTCCCGGGAGGGCTACACCTTC.

This clone was recorded once. The genes are TRBV2 and TRBJ1-2; D unresolved. Trimming took 3 bases from V and 8 from J, leaving 13 bases between them. The CDR3 length is 13 residues. The germline V gene encodes CDR1 SNHLY and CDR2 FYNNEI. CDR3 bases: TGTGCCAGCAGTGATCGGGGAATTGACGGCTACACCTTC. Encoded protein: CASSDRGIDGYTF.

The DNA of the CDR3 is TGCAGCGTTGAGGGGCCAGAAACAGGTGGGGGTGGCCCCTACGAGCAGTACTTC. Translated: CSVEGPETGGGGPYEQYF. The chain recombines TRBV29-1 with TRBJ2-7, with D possibly called TRBD1 or TRBD2 (5 bases each). CDR1 and CDR2 (germline): SQVTM, ANQGSEA. Trimming took 3 bases from V and 2 from J, leaving 26 bases between them. The CDR3 is 18 amino acids.

The rearrangement uses TRBV11-2 and TRBJ1-5, with no clear D. The CDR3 has 15 residues. V gave up 0 bases and J gave up 6 bases, with 12 bases separating them. Germline V gene sequence: CDR1 SGHAT, CDR2 FQNNGV. CDR3: CASSLDLGKGQPQHF. As DNA, the CDR3 is TGTGCCAGCAGCTTAGATCTGGGTAAAGGTCAGCCCCAGCATTTT.

The gene calls are TRBV5-5 and TRBJ2-7, with TRBD1 matching over 7 bases. There are 13 residues in the CDR3. Unmatched junction bases numbered 4, after V lost 2 bases and J lost 5 bases. Germline CDR1 reads SGHKS; CDR2 reads YYEKEE (reference sequence). This CDR3 reads CASSLQGHHEQYF. The CDR3 DNA reads as TGTGCCAGCAGCTTACAGGGGCACCACGAGCAGTACTTC.

This chain links TRBV6-5 with TRBJ2-1, with D perhaps TRBD1 (5 bases). Germline V gives CDR1 MNHEY, CDR2 SVGAGI. The CDR3 has 15 amino acids. The V end lost 6 bases, the J end lost 8 bases, and 20 bases lay between the germline ends. CDR3 protein: CASRAQYTGFDEQFF. The CDR3 nucleotides are TGTGCCAGCAGAGCTCAATACACAGGTTTCGATGAGCAGTTCTTC.

This sequence joins TRBV6-5 and TRBJ1-1, with D possibly matching TRBD1 (5 bases). Germline assignment: CDR1 MNHEY and CDR2 SVGAGI. V was pared by 5 bases and J by 11 bases, with 15 bases between. CDR3 size: 12 residues. The CDR3 protein is CASSPGTGWAFF. CDR3 coding DNA: TGTGCCAGCAGTCCCGGGACGGGATGGGCTTTCTTT.